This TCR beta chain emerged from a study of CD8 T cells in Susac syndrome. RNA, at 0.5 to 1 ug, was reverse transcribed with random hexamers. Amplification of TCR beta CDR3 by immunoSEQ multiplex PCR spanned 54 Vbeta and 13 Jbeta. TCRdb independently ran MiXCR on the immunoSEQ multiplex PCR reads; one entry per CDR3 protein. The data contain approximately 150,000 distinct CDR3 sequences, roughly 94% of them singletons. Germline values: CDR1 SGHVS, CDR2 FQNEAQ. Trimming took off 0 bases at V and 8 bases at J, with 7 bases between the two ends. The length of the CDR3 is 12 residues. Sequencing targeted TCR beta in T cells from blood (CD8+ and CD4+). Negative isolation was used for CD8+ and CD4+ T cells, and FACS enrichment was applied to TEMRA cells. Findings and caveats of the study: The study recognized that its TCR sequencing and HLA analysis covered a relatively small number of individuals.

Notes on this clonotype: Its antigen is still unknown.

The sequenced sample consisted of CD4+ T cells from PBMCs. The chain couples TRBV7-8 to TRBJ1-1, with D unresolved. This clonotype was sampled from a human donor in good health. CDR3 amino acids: CASSLADREAFF. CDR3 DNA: TGTGCCAGCAGCTTAGCGGACCGGGAAGCTTTCTTT. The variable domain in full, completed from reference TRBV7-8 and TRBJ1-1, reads GAGVSQSPRYKVAKRGQDVALRCDPISGHVSLFWYQQALGQGPEFLTYFQNEAQLDKSGLPSDRFFAERPEGSVSTLKIQRTQQEDSAVYLCASSLADREAFFGQGTRLTVV.